The T cell receptor beta chain described here comes from a study of blood T cell repertoires in COVID-19. Background on the study: Spain, Italy and the United States supplied samples that represented acute and convalescent COVID-19. Sample material is recorded as cDNA or gDNA derived from T cells, B-cell-depleted T cells, or PBMCs.

Cohorts were determined from participant-reported clinical history. The authors' processing: By means of reference gene primer amplification, nucleated cell counts were estimated. Measured with immunoSEQ multiplex PCR; TCRdb has only the in-frame clones, and not every one. That table furnishes V, J and clone size, whereas the DNA furnished D and trimming. The sample carries roughly 180,000 clones, roughly 80% recorded once. Trimming cost V 5 bases and J 5 bases, with 6 bases left between them. Per germline, CDR1 SGHDN and CDR2 FVKESK. The CDR3 is 11 amino acids. The chain is built from TRBV14 and TRBJ2-5, with a weak D call TRBD2 (5 bases). Sequences were obtained from PBMCs or T cells enriched from blood (not recorded which). This clonotype was sampled from a woman in her 40s with acute COVID-19. CDR3 region: CASSSGETQYF. The CDR3 DNA reads TGTGCCAGCAGCTCGGGGGAGACCCAGTACTTC.